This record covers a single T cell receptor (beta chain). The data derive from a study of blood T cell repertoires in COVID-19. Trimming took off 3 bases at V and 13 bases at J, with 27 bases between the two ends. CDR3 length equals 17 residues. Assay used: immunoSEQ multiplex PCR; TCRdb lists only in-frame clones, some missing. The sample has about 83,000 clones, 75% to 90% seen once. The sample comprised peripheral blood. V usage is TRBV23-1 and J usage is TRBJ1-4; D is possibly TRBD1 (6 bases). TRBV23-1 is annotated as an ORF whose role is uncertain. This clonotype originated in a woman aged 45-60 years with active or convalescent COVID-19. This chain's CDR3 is CASSHLHPGQLVWGLFF. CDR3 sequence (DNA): TGCGCCAGCAGTCATTTACACCCGGGACAACTAGTTTGGGGACTGTTTTTT.